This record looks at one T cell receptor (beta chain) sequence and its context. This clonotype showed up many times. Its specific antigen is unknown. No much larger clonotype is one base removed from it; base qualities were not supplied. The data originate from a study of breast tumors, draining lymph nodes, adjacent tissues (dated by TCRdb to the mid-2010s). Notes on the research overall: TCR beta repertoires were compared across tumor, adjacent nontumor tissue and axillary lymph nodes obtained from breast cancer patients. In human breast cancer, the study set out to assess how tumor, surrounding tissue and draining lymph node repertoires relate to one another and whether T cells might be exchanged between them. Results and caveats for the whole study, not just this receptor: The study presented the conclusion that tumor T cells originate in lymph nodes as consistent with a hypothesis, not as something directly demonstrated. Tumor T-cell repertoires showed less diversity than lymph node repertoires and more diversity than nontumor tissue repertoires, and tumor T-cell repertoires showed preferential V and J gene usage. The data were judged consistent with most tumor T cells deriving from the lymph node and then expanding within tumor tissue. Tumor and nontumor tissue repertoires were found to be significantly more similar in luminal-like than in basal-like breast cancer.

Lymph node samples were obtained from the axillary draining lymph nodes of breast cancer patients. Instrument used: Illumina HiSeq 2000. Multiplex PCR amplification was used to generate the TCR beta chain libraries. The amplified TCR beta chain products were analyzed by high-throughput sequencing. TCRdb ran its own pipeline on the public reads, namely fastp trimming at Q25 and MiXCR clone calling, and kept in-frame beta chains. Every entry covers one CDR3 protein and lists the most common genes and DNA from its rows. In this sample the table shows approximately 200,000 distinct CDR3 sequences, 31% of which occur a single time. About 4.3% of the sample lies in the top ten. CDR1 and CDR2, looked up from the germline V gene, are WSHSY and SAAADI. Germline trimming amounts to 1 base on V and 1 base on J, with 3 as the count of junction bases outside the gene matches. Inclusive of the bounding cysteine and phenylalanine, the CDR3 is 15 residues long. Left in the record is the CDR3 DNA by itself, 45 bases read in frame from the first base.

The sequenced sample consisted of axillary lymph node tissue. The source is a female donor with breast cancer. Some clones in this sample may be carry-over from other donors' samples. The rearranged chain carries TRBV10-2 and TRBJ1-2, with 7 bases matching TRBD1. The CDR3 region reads CASSEFSGGNYGYTF. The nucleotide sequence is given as TGCGCCAGCAGTGAGTTCTCAGGGGGTAACTATGGCTACACCTTC.